A selection of T cell receptor beta chains follows, all from one sample in a study of vaccination effects on CD4 cells after COVID-19. The antigens for these receptors are not known. The assay was immunoSEQ multiplex PCR, and TCRdb's table has in-frame clones only and misses some. The table records 20,000 to 30,000 clones, about 70% of them present only once. Here the sequenced sample was CD4+ T cells from PBMCs cultured with SARS-CoV-2 spike peptides, taken after COVID-19 vaccination. The source is a human donor who received a COVID-19 vaccine. Each CDR3 is given with its conserved first and last residue. D genes are given only for firm matches. Clone size is not always given. Where it is, it says once, few, many or a class for expanded clones.

CASSFGTGTIGYTF,TGCGCCAGCAGCTTTGGGACAGGGACAATTGGCTACACCTTC,TRBV5-1,TRBD1,-,TRBJ1-2
CASSKFGGVDGYTF,TGTGCCAGCAGCAAATTCGGAGGGGTGGATGGCTACACCTTC,TRBV6-5,-,once,TRBJ1-2
CSVARDRGDEQYF,TGCAGCGTCGCCCGGGACAGGGGTGACGAGCAGTACTTC,TRBV29-1,TRBD1,few,TRBJ2-7
CASSLLGTEAFF,TGTGCCAGCAGCTTACTAGGGACTGAAGCTTTCTTT,TRBV7-2,-,-,TRBJ1-1
CASSEYSGRTEAFF,TGTGCCAGCAGCGAGTACTCAGGGAGGACTGAAGCTTTCTTT,TRBV3-1/TRBV3-2,-,few,TRBJ1-1
CSAFTRGGQMMYEQFF,TGCAGCGCCTTCACTCGGGGGGGACAGATGATGTACGAGCAGTTCTTC,TRBV29-1,-,-,TRBJ2-1
CASSELVRPYEQYF,TGTGCCAGCAGTGAATTGGTGCGGCCGTACGAGCAGTACTTC,TRBV6-1,-,-,TRBJ2-7
CASSQGLGQPQHF,TGTGCCAGCAGCCAAGGGCTGGGGCAGCCCCAGCATTTT,TRBV3-1/TRBV3-2,-,few,TRBJ1-5
CASRPTEGNSGNTIYF,TGCGCCAGCAGGCCGACCGAGGGGAACTCTGGAAACACCATATATTTT,TRBV10-2,-,few,TRBJ1-3
CAWSVGDLGNQPQHF,TGTGCCTGGAGTGTAGGAGATTTGGGCAATCAGCCCCAGCATTTT,TRBV30,-,-,TRBJ1-5